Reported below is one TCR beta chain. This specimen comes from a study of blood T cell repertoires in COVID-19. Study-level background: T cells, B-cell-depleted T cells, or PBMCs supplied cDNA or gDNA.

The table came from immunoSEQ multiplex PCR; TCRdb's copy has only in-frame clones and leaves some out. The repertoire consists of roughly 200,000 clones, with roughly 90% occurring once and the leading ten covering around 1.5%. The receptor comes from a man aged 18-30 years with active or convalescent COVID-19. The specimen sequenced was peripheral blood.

This CDR3 is CASSLGPRAGHTGELFF. As DNA, the CDR3 is TGTGCCAGCAGCTTAGGCCCTCGGGCGGGACACACCGGGGAGCTGTTTTTT. This chain links TRBV11-2 with TRBJ2-2; weak D call: TRBD2 (6 bases). The CDR3 loop spans 17 amino acids. The V gene lost 1 base and the J gene lost 3 bases, with 15 bases spanning the gap. Germline V gene lookup returns CDR1 SGHAT and CDR2 FQNNGV.